These T cell receptor beta chains were read from a single sample in a study of T-cell reconstitution after alpha-beta-depleted transplantation in children. TCRdb re-derived calls from the PCR reads in MiXCR, one entry per CDR3 protein. The sample shows about 540,000 distinct CDR3 sequences, approximately 16% of them seen only once. The specimen comprised PBMCs from the stem cell graft donor, sampled from the stem cell graft. Receptors were obtained from a human donor who donated a stem cell graft to a child with acute lymphoblastic leukemia. CDR3s include the opening cysteine and the closing phenylalanine or tryptophan. D genes are given only for firm matches. A row's size may be missing; if present it is once, few, many or a size class.

J gene	V gene	clone size	D gene	CDR3 DNA	CDR3 protein
TRBJ2-1	TRBV27	NA	NA	TGTGCCAGCAGGGGACCCAATGAGCAGTTCTTC	CASRGPNEQFF
TRBJ2-1	TRBV7-7	few	NA	TGTGCCAGCAGCTTAGAGGTTAACACCTACAATGAGCAGTTCTTC	CASSLEVNTYNEQFF
TRBJ2-6	TRBV5-1	NA	NA	TGCGCCAGCAGCTTGCGGGGTGGGGTAGTCTCTGGGGCCAACGTCCTGACTTTC	CASSLRGGVVSGANVLTF
TRBJ2-7	TRBV12-3/TRBV12-4	NA	NA	TGTGCCAGCAGTAACAGGGATAACTACGAGCAGTACTTC	CASSNRDNYEQYF
TRBJ2-1	TRBV3-1	NA	NA	TGTGCCAGCAGCCCTTATTACAGGGACTCCTACAATGAGCAGTTCTTC	CASSPYYRDSYNEQFF
TRBJ2-1	TRBV7-3	NA	TRBD2	TGTGCCAGCAGCATCGGGACTAGCCTCGACAATGAGCAGTTCTTC	CASSIGTSLDNEQFF
TRBJ2-7	TRBV19	NA	TRBD2	TGTGCCAGTAGCCCCTCTCATTCGGGACTAGCGGGAGGGCCTGGCAAGCAGTACTTC	CASSPSHSGLAGGPGKQYF
TRBJ2-5	TRBV5-1	NA	NA	TGCGCCAGCAGCTTGGAATCTTCGACCCAGTACTTC	CASSLESSTQYF
TRBJ2-7	TRBV19	few	TRBD2	TGTGCCAGTAGTTCGGGACTAGCGGCATACGAGCAGTACTTC	CASSSGLAAYEQYF
TRBJ1-3	TRBV29-1	NA	NA	TGCAGCGTTGCGCGAGAATCTGGAAACACCATATATTTT	CSVARESGNTIYF
TRBJ2-1	TRBV15	few	TRBD2	TGTGCCACCAGCAGTCAGCGGGAGGGGATGGGCAATGAGCAGTTCTTC	CATSSQREGMGNEQFF
TRBJ2-3	TRBV19	few	NA	TGTGCCAGTAGTATCCCCGGGTTGGCAGATACGCAGTATTTT	CASSIPGLADTQYF
TRBJ1-2	TRBV5-1	NA	NA	TGCGCCAGCAGCTTAACTGACAGTAACTATGGCTACACCTTC	CASSLTDSNYGYTF
TRBJ1-5	TRBV19	few	NA	TGTGCCAGTAGTACAGAGAGACAGCCTAGCAATCAGCCCCAGCATTTT	CASSTERQPSNQPQHF
TRBJ2-7	TRBV5-1	few	TRBD1	TGCGCCAGCAGCATCGCTCTGGACAGGGGCCCCGACGAGCAGTACTTC	CASSIALDRGPDEQYF
TRBJ1-5	TRBV4-1	many	NA	TGCGCCAGCAGCCAGTTGCCCCTCGGCAATCAGCCCCAGCATTTT	CASSQLPLGNQPQHF
TRBJ2-1	TRBV5-1	few	NA	TGCGCCAGCAGCTTGGGGCAGGCCCATGAGCAGTTCTTC	CASSLGQAHEQFF
TRBJ1-6	TRBV27	NA	TRBD1	TGTGCCAGCAGTACGGGACAGGGGAATTCACCCCTCCACTTT	CASSTGQGNSPLHF
TRBJ2-1	TRBV7-2	few	NA	TGTGCCAGCAGCGCTAGGAGGGACTTCATGGTGTTCTTC	CASSARRDFMVFF
TRBJ2-3	TRBV18	NA	TRBD2	TGTGCCAGCTCACCTCTAGGGACTAGCGGCCGGGGGACAGATACGCAGTATTTT	CASSPLGTSGRGTDTQYF
TRBJ1-1	TRBV5-1	NA	NA	TGCGCCAGCAGCTTGGAGGGGATGGGCACTGAAGCTTTCTTT	CASSLEGMGTEAFF
TRBJ1-1	TRBV2	few	NA	TGTGCCAGCAGTGAGGTAGTGGGGGCATTGAACACTGAAGCTTTCTTT	CASSEVVGALNTEAFF